This TCR beta chain was observed in a study of a mutant IDH1 vaccine in newly diagnosed glioma. The wider study: Those enrolled had earlier been treated with radiotherapy, temozolomide, or both, mostly both. Whole-study findings and limits: A vaccine-induced immune response developed in about 93% of the patients. Whatever changes occurred in top peripheral T cell clonotypes seemed unrelated to pseudoprogression.

Noted time point: baseline, week 1 (first vaccination visit). Treatment in this sample: pre-vaccination baseline after standard-of-care therapy. Diagnosis in the donors showed new WHO grade 3 or 4 astrocytomas that were IDH1-mutant and ATRX-lost. The CDR3 contains 14 residues. Germline-derived CDR1 and CDR2 are MGHRA and YSYEKL. V was pared by 4 bases and J by 4 bases, with 12 bases between. Here immunoSEQ multiplex PCR was the method, and the copy in TCRdb shows in-frame clones only, minus some. This table holds around 37,000 clones, just under 80% found once. Worth noting for this clone: Its antigen is unidentified.

The chain combines TRBV4-1 with TRBJ2-3; weak D call: TRBD1 (6 bases). The source is a middle-aged man with glioma. Some clones in this sample may be carry-over from other donors' samples. Source: PBMCs, taken from a glioma patient treated with radiotherapy, temozolomide or both. The CDR3 reads CASSLPGQPDTQYF. CDR3 DNA sequence: TGCGCCAGCAGCCTACCGGGACAACCAGATACGCAGTATTTT.